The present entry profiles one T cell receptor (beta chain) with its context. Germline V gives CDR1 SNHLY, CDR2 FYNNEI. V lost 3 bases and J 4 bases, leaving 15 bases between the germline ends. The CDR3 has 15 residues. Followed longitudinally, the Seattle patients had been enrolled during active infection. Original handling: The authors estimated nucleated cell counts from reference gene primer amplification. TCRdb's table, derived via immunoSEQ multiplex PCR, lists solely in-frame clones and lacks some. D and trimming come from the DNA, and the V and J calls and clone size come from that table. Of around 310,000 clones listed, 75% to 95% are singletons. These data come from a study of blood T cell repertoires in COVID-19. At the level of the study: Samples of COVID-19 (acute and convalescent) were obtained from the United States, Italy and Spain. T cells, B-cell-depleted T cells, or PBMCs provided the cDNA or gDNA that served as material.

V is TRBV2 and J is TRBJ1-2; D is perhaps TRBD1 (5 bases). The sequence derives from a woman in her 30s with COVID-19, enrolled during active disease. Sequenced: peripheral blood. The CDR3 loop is CASSDGTGGIYGYTF. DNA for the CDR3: TGTGCCAGCAGTGATGGCACGGGGGGTATCTATGGCTACACCTTC. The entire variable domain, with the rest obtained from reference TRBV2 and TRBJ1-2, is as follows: EPEVTQTPSHQVTQMGQEVILRCVPISNHLYFYWYRQILGQKVEFLVSFYNNEISEKSEIFDDQFSVERPDGSNFTLKIRSTKLEDSAMYFCASSDGTGGIYGYTFGSGTRLTVV.